This is a list of T cell receptor beta chains from one sample in a study of blood T cell repertoires in COVID-19. Assay used: immunoSEQ multiplex PCR; TCRdb lists only in-frame clones, some missing. The sample consists of about 74,000 clones, just under 85% of them appearing once. Sequenced input: peripheral blood. These receptors all come from a man between 65 and 85 years old with acute or convalescent COVID-19. The CDR3 runs from the conserved cysteine through the conserved F or W. A D gene is named only where the DNA matches it firmly. Size is stated for part of the rows, as once, few or many counts, or as a class when the clone is expanded.

clone size: NA; V gene: TRBV12-3/TRBV12-4; J gene: TRBJ2-1; D gene: NA; CDR3 DNA: TGTGCCAGCAACAGGGACTACAGGGAGCAGTTCTTC; CDR3 protein: CASNRDYREQFF
clone size: NA; V gene: TRBV5-1; J gene: TRBJ2-7; D gene: TRBD2; CDR3 DNA: TGCGCCAGCAGCCCAGGGACTAGCCCCACTCACGAGCAGTACTTC; CDR3 protein: CASSPGTSPTHEQYF
clone size: NA; V gene: TRBV7-2; J gene: TRBJ2-5; D gene: NA; CDR3 DNA: TGTGCCAGCAGCCTGACCGGGTCGGGACAAGAGACCCAGTACTTC; CDR3 protein: CASSLTGSGQETQYF
clone size: few; V gene: TRBV4-2; J gene: TRBJ1-6; D gene: TRBD1; CDR3 DNA: TGTGCCAGCAGCCAAGCCGGGACAGGGATTTCACCCCTCCACTTT; CDR3 protein: CASSQAGTGISPLHF
clone size: NA; V gene: TRBV28; J gene: TRBJ2-5; D gene: NA; CDR3 DNA: TGTGCCAGCAGTTCCGGACAGCAAGGATTGGAGACCCAGTACTTC; CDR3 protein: CASSSGQQGLETQYF
clone size: once; V gene: TRBV5-4; J gene: TRBJ2-3; D gene: TRBD2; CDR3 DNA: TGTGCCAGCAGCTTGGCACTAGCGGGGGCCGGGGGGCAGTATTTT; CDR3 protein: CASSLALAGAGGQYF
clone size: NA; V gene: TRBV7-8; J gene: TRBJ2-2; D gene: TRBD2; CDR3 DNA: TGTGCCAGCAGCCCGTCCTGGGCTAGCGGGGGGAACACCGGGGAGCTGTTTTTT; CDR3 protein: CASSPSWASGGNTGELFF
clone size: NA; V gene: TRBV18; J gene: TRBJ2-1; D gene: TRBD1; CDR3 DNA: TGTGCCAGCTCACCTCGGACAGGGGAGGATGAGCAGTTCTTC; CDR3 protein: CASSPRTGEDEQFF
clone size: NA; V gene: TRBV29-1; J gene: TRBJ2-3; D gene: NA; CDR3 DNA: TGCAGCGTTGACGCGGCTCCCACAGATACGCAGTATTTT; CDR3 protein: CSVDAAPTDTQYF
clone size: NA; V gene: TRBV4-2; J gene: TRBJ2-7; D gene: TRBD1; CDR3 DNA: TGTGCCAGCAGCCCGACAGGGGAAACCTACGAGCAGTACTTC; CDR3 protein: CASSPTGETYEQYF
clone size: NA; V gene: TRBV7-2; J gene: TRBJ1-2; D gene: TRBD1; CDR3 DNA: TGTGCCAGCAGCTTGATTGGGGGACAGGACTTC; CDR3 protein: CASSLIGGQDF
clone size: NA; V gene: TRBV6-5; J gene: TRBJ1-1; D gene: NA; CDR3 DNA: TGTGCCAGCAGTTACGATGGGGGGACTGAAGCTTTCTTT; CDR3 protein: CASSYDGGTEAFF
clone size: NA; V gene: TRBV7-6; J gene: TRBJ2-3; D gene: NA; CDR3 DNA: TGTGCCAGCAGCCTAGGTCCTAGCACAGATACGCAGTATTTT; CDR3 protein: CASSLGPSTDTQYF
clone size: NA; V gene: TRBV28; J gene: TRBJ1-2; D gene: NA; CDR3 DNA: TGTGCCAGCAGTTTACAACAGGGTGGAGTTGGCTATGGCTACACCTTC; CDR3 protein: CASSLQQGGVGYGYTF
clone size: once; V gene: TRBV28; J gene: TRBJ2-3; D gene: TRBD2; CDR3 DNA: TGTGCCAGCAGACGCCGGACTAGCGGGATTAACACAGATACGCAGTATTTT; CDR3 protein: CASRRRTSGINTDTQYF
clone size: NA; V gene: TRBV7-8; J gene: TRBJ2-7; D gene: TRBD1; CDR3 DNA: TGTGCCAGCAGCTTAGGAGGGACAGGGGTCTCCTACGAGCAGTACTTC; CDR3 protein: CASSLGGTGVSYEQYF
clone size: NA; V gene: TRBV7-9; J gene: TRBJ2-5; D gene: NA; CDR3 DNA: TGTGCCAGCAGCTCCACAGGGCTCGGGGAGACCCAGTACTTC; CDR3 protein: CASSSTGLGETQYF
clone size: NA; V gene: TRBV7-2; J gene: TRBJ1-2; D gene: NA; CDR3 DNA: TGTGCCAGCAGCTTAGGGACAAGTCATAACTATGGCTACACCTTC; CDR3 protein: CASSLGTSHNYGYTF
clone size: NA; V gene: TRBV10-2; J gene: TRBJ1-5; D gene: NA; CDR3 DNA: TGCGCCAGCAGTGTCGGGGGGAGCAATCAGCCCCAGCATTTT; CDR3 protein: CASSVGGSNQPQHF
clone size: NA; V gene: TRBV5-1; J gene: TRBJ2-4; D gene: NA; CDR3 DNA: TGCGCCAGCAGCCCGCTCGACTGGGGCGCCAAAGACATTCAGTACTTC; CDR3 protein: CASSPLDWGAKDIQYF
clone size: once; V gene: TRBV5-1; J gene: TRBJ1-4; D gene: NA; CDR3 DNA: TGCGCCAGCAGCAAACAGGGACGTTCGGATGAAAAACTGTTTTTT; CDR3 protein: CASSKQGRSDEKLFF
clone size: few; V gene: TRBV5-1; J gene: TRBJ2-7; D gene: NA; CDR3 DNA: TGCGCCAGCAGCTTCAGGGTTGGCTACGAGCAGTACTTC; CDR3 protein: CASSFRVGYEQYF
clone size: NA; V gene: TRBV19; J gene: TRBJ1-1; D gene: NA; CDR3 DNA: TGTGCCAGTAGTATAGGTCTGTCGTACACTGAAGCTTTCTTT; CDR3 protein: CASSIGLSYTEAFF
clone size: NA; V gene: TRBV6-6; J gene: TRBJ2-7; D gene: NA; CDR3 DNA: TGTGCCAGCAGCCAGACCGGGTACGAGCAGTACTTC; CDR3 protein: CASSQTGYEQYF
clone size: NA; V gene: TRBV5-1; J gene: TRBJ2-5; D gene: TRBD2; CDR3 DNA: TGCGCCAGCAGCAAGCCTTCCGGGGGGACTAGCCGGGAGACCCAGTACTTC; CDR3 protein: CASSKPSGGTSRETQYF
clone size: few; V gene: TRBV3-1/TRBV3-2; J gene: TRBJ1-2; D gene: NA; CDR3 DNA: TGTGCCAGCAGCCGCCGGGTAGACCGTGGCTACACCTTC; CDR3 protein: CASSRRVDRGYTF
clone size: NA; V gene: TRBV5-5; J gene: TRBJ1-6; D gene: TRBD1; CDR3 DNA: TGTGCCAGCAGCTGGACAGGGGATAATTCACCCCTCCACTTT; CDR3 protein: CASSWTGDNSPLHF